One and the same sample provided the 2 T cell receptor beta chains below, sequenced in a study of cytomegalovirus exposure and HLA in healthy donors. PCR involved 60 Vbeta and 13 Jbeta primers. Clones were read by immunoSEQ multiplex PCR, and TCRdb kept only the in-frame ones, dropping some. The sample carries tens of thousands of clones, 75% to 85% recorded once. Sample: PBMCs. These receptor sequences come from a woman aged 30 to 39 in good health and CMV-seronegative.

The chain carries TRBV7-2 and TRBJ1-2, with unresolved D. Germline V gene data show CDR1 as SGHTA and CDR2 as FQGNSA. V lost 0 bases and J 0 bases, leaving 8 bases between the germline ends. This CDR3 has 15 amino acids. CDR3 DNA: TGTGCCAGCAGCTTAGCGGGCAGAACTAACTATGGCTACACCTTC. Amino acid sequence: CASSLAGRTNYGYTF.

The V and J genes are TRBV4-2 and TRBJ2-1; D remains unclear. The CDR3 spans 16 residues. With 1 base removed from V and 2 bases from J, the gap between germline ends came to 12 bases. Per germline, CDR1 LGHNA and CDR2 YNFKEQ. CDR3 bases: TGTGCCAGCAGCCAAGGGCACCTCGCTCCCTACAATGAGCAGTTCTTC. The encoded protein is CASSQGHLAPYNEQFF.